This TCR beta chain stems from a study of shared clonotypes between healthy human individuals. Study details: Donors were a couple of women and a few men aged 18 to 49.

About this clone: What it binds is unknown.

The CDR3 consists of 16 residues. With 7 bases clipped from V and 7 bases from J, the junction kept 16 bases outside the gene matches. Germline CDR1 MDHEN, CDR2 SYDVKM. Study-wide points: Sampling was confined to blood; repertoires within tissues likely differ.

In the CD4+ fraction, cells were divided into CD45RA+ naive and CD45RA-negative memory subsets. The genomic DNA of each subset was split evenly across several immunoSEQ plates. TCRdb keeps only in-frame clones here, not all; method: immunoSEQ multiplex PCR. The sample has over 2 million clones, 85% to 95% seen once; the top ten hold 0.3% to 0.4%. The receptor comes from a man aged 18 to 29 in good health. Some clones in this sample may be carry-over from other donors' samples. Sequenced: naive CD4+ T cells from PBMCs. Subset of the sample: CD45RA+ positively selected. The chain couples TRBV28 to TRBJ1-2, with 9 positions matching TRBD1. CDR3 sequence: CASMIFPGQGFAGYTF. CDR3 nucleotide sequence: TGTGCCAGCATGATTTTTCCGGGACAGGGCTTTGCTGGCTACACCTTC.